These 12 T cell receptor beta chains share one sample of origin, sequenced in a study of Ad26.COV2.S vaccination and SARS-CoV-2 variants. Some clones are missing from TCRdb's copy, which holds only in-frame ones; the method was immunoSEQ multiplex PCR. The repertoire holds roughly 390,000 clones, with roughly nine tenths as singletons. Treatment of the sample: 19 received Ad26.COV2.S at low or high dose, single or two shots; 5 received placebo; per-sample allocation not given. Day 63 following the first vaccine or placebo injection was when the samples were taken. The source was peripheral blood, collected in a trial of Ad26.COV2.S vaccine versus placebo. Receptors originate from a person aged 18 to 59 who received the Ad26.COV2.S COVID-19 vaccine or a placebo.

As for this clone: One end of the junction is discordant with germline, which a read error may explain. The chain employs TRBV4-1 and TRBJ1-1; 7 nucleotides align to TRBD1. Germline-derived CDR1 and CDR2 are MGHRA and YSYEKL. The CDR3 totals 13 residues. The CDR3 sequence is CASRHSGGTEAFF. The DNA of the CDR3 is TGCGCCAGCCGCCACTCAGGGGGGACTGAAGCTTTCTTT.

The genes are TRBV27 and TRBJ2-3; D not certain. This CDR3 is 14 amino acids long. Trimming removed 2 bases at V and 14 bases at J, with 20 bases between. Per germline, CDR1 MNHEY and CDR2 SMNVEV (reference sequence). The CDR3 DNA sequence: TGTGCCAGCAGTTTAGGGATCACCACGCTCCGCTCGTATTTT. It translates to CASSLGITTLRSYF.

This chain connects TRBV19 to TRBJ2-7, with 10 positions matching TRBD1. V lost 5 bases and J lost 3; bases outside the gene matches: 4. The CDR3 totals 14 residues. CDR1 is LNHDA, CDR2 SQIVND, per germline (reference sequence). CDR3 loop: CASSRDRGGYEQYF. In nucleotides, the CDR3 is TGTGCCAGTAGTCGGGACAGGGGAGGCTACGAGCAGTACTTC.

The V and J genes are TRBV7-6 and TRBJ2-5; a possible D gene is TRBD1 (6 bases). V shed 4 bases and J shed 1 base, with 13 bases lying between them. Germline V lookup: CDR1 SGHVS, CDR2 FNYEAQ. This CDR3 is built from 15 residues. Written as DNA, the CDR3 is TGTGCCAGCAGCTCCCGGACAGTGGGCCAAGAGACCCAGTACTTC. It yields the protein CASSSRTVGQETQYF.

Here the CDR3 reads CSVGQGRGVNTEAFF. In DNA, the CDR3 is TGCAGCGTAGGACAGGGAAGGGGTGTGAACACTGAAGCTTTCTTT. The rearrangement uses TRBV29-1 and TRBJ1-1; 8 bases agree with TRBD1. Germline loops: CDR1 SQVTM, CDR2 ANQGSEA. The ends lost 6 bases at V and 0 bases at J; junction bases unmatched: 9. The CDR3 is 15 residues long.

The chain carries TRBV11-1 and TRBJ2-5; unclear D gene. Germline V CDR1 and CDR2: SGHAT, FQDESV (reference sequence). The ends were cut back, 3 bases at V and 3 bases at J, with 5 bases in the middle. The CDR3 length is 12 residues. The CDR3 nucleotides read TGTGCCAGCAGCTTGGGGAAAGAGACCCAGTACTTC. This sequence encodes CASSLGKETQYF.

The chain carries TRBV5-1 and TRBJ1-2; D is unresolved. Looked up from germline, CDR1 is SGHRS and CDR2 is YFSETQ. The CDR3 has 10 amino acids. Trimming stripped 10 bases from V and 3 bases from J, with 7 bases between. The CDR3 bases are TGCGCCCCCGGACACTATGGCTACACCTTC. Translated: CAPGHYGYTF.

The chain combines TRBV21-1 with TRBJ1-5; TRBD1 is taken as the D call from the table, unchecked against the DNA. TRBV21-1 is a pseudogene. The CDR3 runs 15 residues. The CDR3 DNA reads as TGTGCCAGCGCAAGAGGAGGGGGCGAGAATCAGCCCCAGCATTTT. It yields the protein CASARGGGENQPQHF.

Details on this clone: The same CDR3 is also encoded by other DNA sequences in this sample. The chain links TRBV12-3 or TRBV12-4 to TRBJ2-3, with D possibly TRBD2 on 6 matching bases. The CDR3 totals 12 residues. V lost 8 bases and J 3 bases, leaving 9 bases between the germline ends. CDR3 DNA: TGTGCCAGCTCCGGGGGTACAGATACGCAGTATTTT. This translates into CASSGGTDTQYF.

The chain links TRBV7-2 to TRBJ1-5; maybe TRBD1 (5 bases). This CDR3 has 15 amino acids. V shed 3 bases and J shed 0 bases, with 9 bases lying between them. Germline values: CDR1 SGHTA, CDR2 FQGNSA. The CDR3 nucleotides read TGTGCCAGCAGCTTCGTAGGGGATAGCAATCAGCCCCAGCATTTT. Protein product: CASSFVGDSNQPQHF.

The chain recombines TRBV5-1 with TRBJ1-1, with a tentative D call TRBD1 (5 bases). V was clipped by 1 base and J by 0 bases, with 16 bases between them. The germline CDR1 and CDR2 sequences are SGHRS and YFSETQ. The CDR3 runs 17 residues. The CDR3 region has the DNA TGCGCCAGCAGCTTGTATCCAGGGTTTGGTATGAACACTGAAGCTTTCTTT. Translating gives CASSLYPGFGMNTEAFF.

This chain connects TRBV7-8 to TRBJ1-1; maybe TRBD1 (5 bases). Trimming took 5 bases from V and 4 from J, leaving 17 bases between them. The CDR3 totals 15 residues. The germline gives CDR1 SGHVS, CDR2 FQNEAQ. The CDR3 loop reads CASSVSGWGGTEAFF. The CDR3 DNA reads TGTGCCAGCAGCGTTAGCGGATGGGGGGGCACTGAAGCTTTCTTT.